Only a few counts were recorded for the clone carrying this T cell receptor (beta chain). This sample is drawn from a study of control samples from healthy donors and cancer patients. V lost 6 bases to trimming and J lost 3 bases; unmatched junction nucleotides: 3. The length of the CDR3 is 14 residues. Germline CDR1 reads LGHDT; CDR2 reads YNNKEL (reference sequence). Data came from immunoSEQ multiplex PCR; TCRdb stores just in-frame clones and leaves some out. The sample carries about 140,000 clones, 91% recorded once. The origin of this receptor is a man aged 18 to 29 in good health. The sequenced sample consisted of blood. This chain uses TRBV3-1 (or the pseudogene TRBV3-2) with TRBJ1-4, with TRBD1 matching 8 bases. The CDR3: CASSRTGPNEKLFF. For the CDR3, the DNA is TGTGCCAGCAGTCGGACAGGGCCTAATGAAAAACTGTTTTTT.